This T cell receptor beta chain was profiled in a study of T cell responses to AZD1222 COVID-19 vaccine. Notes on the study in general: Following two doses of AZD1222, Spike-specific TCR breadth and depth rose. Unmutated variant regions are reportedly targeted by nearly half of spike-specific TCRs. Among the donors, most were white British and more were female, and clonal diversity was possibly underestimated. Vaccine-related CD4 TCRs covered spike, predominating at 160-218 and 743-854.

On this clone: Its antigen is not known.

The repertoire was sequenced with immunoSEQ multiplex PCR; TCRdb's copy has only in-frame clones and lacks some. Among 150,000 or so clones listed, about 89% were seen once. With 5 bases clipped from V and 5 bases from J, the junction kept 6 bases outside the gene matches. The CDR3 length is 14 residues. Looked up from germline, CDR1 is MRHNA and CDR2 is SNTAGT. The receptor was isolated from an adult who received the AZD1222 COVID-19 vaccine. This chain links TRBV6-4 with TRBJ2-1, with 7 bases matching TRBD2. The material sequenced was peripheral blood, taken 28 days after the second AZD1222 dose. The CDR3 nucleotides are TGTGCCAGCAGTTTGACTAGCTACCACAATGAGCAGTTCTTC. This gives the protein CASSLTSYHNEQFF.